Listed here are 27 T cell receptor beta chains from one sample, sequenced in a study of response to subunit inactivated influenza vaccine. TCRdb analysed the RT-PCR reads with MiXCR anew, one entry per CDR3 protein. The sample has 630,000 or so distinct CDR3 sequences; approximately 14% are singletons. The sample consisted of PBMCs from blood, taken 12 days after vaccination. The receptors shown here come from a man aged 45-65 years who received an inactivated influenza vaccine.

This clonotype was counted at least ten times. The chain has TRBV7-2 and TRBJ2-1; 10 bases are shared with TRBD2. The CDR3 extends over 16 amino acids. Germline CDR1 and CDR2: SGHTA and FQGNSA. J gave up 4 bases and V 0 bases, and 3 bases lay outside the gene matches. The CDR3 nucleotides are TGTGCCAGCAGCTTAGCCAGCGGGAGGGGGTACAATGAGCAGTTCTTC. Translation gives CASSLASGRGYNEQFF.

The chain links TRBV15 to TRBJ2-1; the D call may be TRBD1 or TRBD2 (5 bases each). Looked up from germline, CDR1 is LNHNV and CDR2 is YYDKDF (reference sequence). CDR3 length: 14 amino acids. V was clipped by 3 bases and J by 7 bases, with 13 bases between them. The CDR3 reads CATSRGPVTNEQFF. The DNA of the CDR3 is TGTGCCACCAGCAGGGGACCAGTAACGAATGAGCAGTTCTTC.

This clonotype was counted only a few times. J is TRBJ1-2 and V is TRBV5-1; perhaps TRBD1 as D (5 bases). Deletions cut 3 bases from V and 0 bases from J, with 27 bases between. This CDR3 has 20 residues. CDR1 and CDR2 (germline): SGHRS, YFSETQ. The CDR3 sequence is CASSYMGGFEPLASNYGYTF. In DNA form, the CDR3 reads TGCGCCAGCAGCTACATGGGGGGGTTCGAGCCCCTCGCTTCTAACTATGGCTACACCTTC.

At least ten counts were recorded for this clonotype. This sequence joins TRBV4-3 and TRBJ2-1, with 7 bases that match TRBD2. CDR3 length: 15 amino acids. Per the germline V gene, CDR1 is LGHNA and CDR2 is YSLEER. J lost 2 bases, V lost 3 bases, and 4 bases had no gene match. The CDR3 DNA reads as TGCGCCAGCAGCCAGACGGGACTACCCTACAATGAGCAGTTCTTC. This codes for CASSQTGLPYNEQFF.

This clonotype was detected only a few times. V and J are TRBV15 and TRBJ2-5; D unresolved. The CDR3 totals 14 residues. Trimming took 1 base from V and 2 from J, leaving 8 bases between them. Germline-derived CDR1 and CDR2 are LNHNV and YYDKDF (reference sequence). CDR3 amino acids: CATSRASRQETQYF. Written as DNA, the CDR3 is TGTGCCACCAGCAGAGCGTCTAGACAAGAGACCCAGTACTTC. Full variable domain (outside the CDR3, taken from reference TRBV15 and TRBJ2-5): DAMVIQNPRYQVTQFGKPVTLSCSQTLNHNVMYWYQQKSSQAPKLLFHYYDKDFNNEADTPDNFQSRRPNTSFCFLDIRSPGLGDTAMYLCATSRASRQETQYFGPGTRLLVL.

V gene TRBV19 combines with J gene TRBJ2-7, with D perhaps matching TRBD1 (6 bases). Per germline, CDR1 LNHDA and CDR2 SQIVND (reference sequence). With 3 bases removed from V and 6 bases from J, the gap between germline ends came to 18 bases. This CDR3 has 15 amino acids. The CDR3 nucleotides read TGTGCCAGTAGTATTACTTACAGGGCTGGTCTCGAGCAGTACTTC. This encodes CASSITYRAGLEQYF.

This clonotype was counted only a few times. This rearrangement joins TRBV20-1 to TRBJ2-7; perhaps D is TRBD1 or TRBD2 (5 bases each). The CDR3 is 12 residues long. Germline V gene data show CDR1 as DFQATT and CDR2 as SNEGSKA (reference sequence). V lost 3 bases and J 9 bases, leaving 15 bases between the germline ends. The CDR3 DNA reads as TGCAGTGCTAGCAGCAGGGCCCGGGGGCAGTACTTC. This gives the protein CSASSRARGQYF.

Written as DNA, the CDR3 is TGTGCCAGCAGCTTAATGGCGGGAGGCCACAATGAGCAGTTCTTC. This translates into CASSLMAGGHNEQFF. The V call is TRBV7-2, the J call TRBJ2-1; 8 bases line up with TRBD2. This CDR3 comprises 15 residues. V lost 2 bases and J lost 5; bases outside the gene matches: 5. Germline values: CDR1 SGHTA, CDR2 FQGNSA. Full variable domain (remainder filled in from reference TRBV7-2 and TRBJ2-1): GAGVSQSPSNKVTEKGKDVELRCDPISGHTALYWYRQSLGQGLEFLIYFQGNSAPDKSGLPSDRFSAERTGGSVSTLTIQRTQQEDSAVYLCASSLMAGGHNEQFFGPGTRLTVL.

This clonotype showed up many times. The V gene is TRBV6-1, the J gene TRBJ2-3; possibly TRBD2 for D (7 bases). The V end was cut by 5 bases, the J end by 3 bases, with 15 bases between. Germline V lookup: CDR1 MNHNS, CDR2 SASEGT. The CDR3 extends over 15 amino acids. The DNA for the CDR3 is TGTGCCAGCAGTCGTACAGGGAGGGAAACAGATACGCAGTATTTT. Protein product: CASSRTGRETDTQYF.

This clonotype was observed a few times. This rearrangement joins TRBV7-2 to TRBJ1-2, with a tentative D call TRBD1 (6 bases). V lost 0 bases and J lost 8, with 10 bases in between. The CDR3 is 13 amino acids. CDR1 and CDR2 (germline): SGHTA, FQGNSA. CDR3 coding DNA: TGTGCCAGCAGCTTAGCGCAGGGGCACGGCTACACCTTC. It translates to CASSLAQGHGYTF.

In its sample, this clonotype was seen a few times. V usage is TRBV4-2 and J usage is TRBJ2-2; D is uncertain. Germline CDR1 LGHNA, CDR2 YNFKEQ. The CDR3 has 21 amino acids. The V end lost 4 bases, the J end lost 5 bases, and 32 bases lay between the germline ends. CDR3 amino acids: CASSLRAFDKMGDPTTGELFF. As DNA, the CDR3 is TGTGCCAGCAGCCTCCGCGCCTTCGATAAAATGGGCGATCCCACAACCGGGGAGCTGTTTTTT.

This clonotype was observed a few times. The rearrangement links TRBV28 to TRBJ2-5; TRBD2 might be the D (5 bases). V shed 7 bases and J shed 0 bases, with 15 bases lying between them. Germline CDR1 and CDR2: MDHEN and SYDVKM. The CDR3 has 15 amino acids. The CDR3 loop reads CASTSRGSYQETQYF. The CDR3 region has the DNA TGTGCCAGCACCAGCCGGGGTTCGTACCAAGAGACCCAGTACTTC. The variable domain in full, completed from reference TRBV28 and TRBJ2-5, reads DVKVTQSSRYLVKRTGEKVFLECVQDMDHENMFWYRQDPGLGLRLIYFSYDVKMKEKGDIPEGYSVSREKKERFSLILESASTNQTSMYLCASTSRGSYQETQYFGPGTRLLVL.

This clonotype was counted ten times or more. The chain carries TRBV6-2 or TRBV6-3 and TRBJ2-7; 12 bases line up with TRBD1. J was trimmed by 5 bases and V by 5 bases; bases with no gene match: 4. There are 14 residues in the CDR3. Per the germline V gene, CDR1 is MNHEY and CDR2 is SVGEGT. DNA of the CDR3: TGTGCCAGCAGTGTGGGGACAGGGGGCGACGAGCAGTACTTC. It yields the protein CASSVGTGGDEQYF.

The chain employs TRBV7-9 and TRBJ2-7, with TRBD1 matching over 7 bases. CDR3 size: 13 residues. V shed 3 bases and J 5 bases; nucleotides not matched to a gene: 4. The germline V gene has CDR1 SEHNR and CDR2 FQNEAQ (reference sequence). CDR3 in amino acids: CASSFIGGNEQYF. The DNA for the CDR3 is TGTGCCAGCAGCTTTATAGGGGGCAACGAGCAGTACTTC.

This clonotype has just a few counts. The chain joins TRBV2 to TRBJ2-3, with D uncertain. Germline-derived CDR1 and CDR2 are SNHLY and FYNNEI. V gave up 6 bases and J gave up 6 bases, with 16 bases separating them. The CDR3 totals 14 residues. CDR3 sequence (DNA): TGTGCCAGCAGGGGAACTATCGGTTCCGATACGCAGTATTTT. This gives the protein CASRGTIGSDTQYF. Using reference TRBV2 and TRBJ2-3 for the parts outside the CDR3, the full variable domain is EPEVTQTPSHQVTQMGQEVILRCVPISNHLYFYWYRQILGQKVEFLVSFYNNEISEKSEIFDDQFSVERPDGSNFTLKIRSTKLEDSAMYFCASRGTIGSDTQYFGPGTRLTVL.

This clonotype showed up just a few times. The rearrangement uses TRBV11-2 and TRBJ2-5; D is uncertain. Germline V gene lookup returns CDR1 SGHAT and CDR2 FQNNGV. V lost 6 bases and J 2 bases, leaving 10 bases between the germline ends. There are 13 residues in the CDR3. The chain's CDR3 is CASSTSPQETQYF. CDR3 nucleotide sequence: TGTGCCAGCAGTACGTCACCGCAAGAGACCCAGTACTTC.

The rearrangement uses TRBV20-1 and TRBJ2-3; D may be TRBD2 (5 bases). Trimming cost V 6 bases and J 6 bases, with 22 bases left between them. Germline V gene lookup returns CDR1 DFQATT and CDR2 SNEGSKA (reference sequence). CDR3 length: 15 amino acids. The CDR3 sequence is CSARTGAEERDTQYF. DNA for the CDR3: TGCAGTGCCCGAACTGGCGCGGAGGAGAGGGATACGCAGTATTTT.

This chain's CDR3 is CASSIQGGSMETQYF. The CDR3 DNA follows: TGTGCCAGCTCAATCCAGGGGGGCAGTATGGAGACCCAGTACTTC. The chain employs TRBV18 and TRBJ2-5, with D tentatively TRBD1 (7 bases). This CDR3 region has 15 residues. V was cut by 5 bases and J by 5 bases, with 18 bases left in between. Germline-derived CDR1 and CDR2 are KGHSH and LQKENI. Full variable domain (rest looked up from reference TRBV18 and TRBJ2-5): NAGVMQNPRHLVRRRGQEARLRCSPMKGHSHVYWYRQLPEEGLKFMVYLQKENIIDESGMPKERFSAEFPKEGPSILRIQQVVRGDSAAYFCASSIQGGSMETQYFGPGTRLLVL.

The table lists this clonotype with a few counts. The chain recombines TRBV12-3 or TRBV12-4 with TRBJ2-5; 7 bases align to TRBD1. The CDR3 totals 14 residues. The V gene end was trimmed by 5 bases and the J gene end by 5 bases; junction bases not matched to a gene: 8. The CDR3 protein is CASSRDRVFETQYF. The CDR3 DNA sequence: TGTGCCAGCAGTCGCGACAGGGTATTCGAGACCCAGTACTTC.

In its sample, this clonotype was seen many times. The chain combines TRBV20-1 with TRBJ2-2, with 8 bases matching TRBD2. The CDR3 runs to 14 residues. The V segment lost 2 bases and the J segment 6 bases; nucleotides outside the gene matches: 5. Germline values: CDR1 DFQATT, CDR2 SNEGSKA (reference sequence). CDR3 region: CSARPGGGSGELFF. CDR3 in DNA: TGCAGTGCTAGACCGGGAGGGGGGTCCGGGGAGCTGTTTTTT.

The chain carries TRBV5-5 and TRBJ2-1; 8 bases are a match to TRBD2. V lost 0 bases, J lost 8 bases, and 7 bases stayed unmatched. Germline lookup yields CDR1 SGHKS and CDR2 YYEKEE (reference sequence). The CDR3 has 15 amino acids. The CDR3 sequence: CASSLEILAGDEQFF. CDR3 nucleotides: TGTGCCAGCAGCTTGGAGATCCTAGCGGGTGATGAGCAGTTCTTC.

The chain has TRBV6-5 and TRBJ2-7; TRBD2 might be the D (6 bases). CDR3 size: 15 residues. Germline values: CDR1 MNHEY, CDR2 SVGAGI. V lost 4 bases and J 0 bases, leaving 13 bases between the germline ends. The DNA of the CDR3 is TGTGCCAGCAGTTGGGGACTGGCTATCTCCTACGAGCAGTACTTC. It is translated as CASSWGLAISYEQYF.

Here the CDR3 DNA reads TGTGCCACCAGCCCCCATCAGGGACCCTACGAGCAGTACTTC. Translation gives CATSPHQGPYEQYF. The J gene is TRBJ2-7, the V gene TRBV28; the D call may be TRBD1 or TRBD2 (5 bases each). The ends were cut back, 10 bases at V and 2 bases at J, with 18 bases in the middle. Per the germline V gene, CDR1 is MDHEN and CDR2 is SYDVKM. The CDR3 loop spans 14 amino acids.

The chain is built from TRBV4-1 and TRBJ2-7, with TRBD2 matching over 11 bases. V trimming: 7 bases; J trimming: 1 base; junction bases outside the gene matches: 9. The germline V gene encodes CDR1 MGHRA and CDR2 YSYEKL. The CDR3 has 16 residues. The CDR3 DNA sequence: TGCGCCAGCACCCCTTCTACTAGCGGGGGATCCTACGAGCAGTACTTC. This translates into CASTPSTSGGSYEQYF.

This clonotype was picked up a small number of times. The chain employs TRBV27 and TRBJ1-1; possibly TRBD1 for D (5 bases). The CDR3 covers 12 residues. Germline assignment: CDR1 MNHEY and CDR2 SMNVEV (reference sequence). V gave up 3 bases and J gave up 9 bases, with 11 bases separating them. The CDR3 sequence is CASSLMAGKAFF. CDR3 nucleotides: TGTGCCAGCAGTTTGATGGCAGGGAAAGCTTTCTTT.

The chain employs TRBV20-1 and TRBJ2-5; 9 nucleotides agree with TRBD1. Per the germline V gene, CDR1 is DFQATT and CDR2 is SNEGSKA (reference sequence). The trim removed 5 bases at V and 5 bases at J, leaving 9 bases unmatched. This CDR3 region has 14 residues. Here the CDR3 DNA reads TGCAGTGCTGGTGACAGGGGGAGTTTGGAGACCCAGTACTTC. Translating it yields CSAGDRGSLETQYF.

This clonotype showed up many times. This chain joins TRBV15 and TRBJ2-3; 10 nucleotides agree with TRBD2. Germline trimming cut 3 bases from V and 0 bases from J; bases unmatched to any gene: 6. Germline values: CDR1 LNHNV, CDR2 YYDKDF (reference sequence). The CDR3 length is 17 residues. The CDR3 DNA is TGTGCCACCAGCAGTACCCCGGGACTAGCGAGCACAGATACGCAGTATTTT. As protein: CATSSTPGLASTDTQYF.